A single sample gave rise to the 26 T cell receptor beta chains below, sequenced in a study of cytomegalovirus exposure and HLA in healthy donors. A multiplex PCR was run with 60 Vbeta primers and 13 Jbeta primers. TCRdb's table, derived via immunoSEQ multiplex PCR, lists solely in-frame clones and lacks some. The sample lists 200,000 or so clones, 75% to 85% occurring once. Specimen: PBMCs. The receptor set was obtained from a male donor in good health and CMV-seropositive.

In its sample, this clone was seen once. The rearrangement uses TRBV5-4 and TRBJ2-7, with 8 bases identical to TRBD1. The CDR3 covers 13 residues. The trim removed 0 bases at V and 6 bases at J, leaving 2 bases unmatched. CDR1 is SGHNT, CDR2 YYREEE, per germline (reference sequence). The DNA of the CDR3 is TGTGCCAGCAGCTTGGTAGGGACAGGCGAGCAGTACTTC. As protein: CASSLVGTGEQYF.

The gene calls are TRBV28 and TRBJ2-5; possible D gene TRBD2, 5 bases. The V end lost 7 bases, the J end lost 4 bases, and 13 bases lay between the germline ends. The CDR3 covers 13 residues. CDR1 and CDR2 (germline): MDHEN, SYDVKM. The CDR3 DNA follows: TGTGCCAGCATCCCCGGAGGAGCAGAGACCCAGTACTTC. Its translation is CASIPGGAETQYF. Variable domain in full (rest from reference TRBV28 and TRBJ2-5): DVKVTQSSRYLVKRTGEKVFLECVQDMDHENMFWYRQDPGLGLRLIYFSYDVKMKEKGDIPEGYSVSREKKERFSLILESASTNQTSMYLCASIPGGAETQYFGPGTRLLVL.

The CDR3 DNA follows: TGTGCCAGCAGCTTACGCGGCAGGGGGAGCTACGAGCAGTACTTC. Protein sequence: CASSLRGRGSYEQYF. The chain joins TRBV7-8 to TRBJ2-7; 7 nucleotides match TRBD1. Germline V lookup: CDR1 SGHVS, CDR2 FQNEAQ. V lost 2 bases, J lost 3 bases, and 7 bases stayed unmatched. This CDR3 has 15 residues.

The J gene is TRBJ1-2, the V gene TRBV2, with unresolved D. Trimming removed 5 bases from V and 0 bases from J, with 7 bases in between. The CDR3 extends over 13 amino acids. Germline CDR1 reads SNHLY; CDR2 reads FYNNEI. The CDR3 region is CASSSQANYGYTF. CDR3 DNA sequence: TGTGCCAGCAGTTCACAAGCTAACTATGGCTACACCTTC.

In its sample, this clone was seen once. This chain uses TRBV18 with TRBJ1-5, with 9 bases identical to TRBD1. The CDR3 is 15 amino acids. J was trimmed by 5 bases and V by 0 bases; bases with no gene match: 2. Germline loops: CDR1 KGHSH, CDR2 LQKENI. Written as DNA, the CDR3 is TGTGCCAGCTCACCACCGGGACAGGGTCATCAGCCCCAGCATTTT. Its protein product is CASSPPGQGHQPQHF.

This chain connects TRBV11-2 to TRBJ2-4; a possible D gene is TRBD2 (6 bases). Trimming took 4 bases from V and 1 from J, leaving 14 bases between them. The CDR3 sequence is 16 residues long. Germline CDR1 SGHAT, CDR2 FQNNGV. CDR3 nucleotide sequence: TGTGCCAGCAGCTCGTACGGGGGATCGGCCAAAAACATTCAGTACTTC. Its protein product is CASSSYGGSAKNIQYF.

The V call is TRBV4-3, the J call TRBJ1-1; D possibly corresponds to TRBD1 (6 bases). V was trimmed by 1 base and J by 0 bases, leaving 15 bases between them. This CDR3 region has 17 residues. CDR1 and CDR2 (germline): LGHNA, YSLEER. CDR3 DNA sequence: TGCGCCAGCAGCCAAGTCTCAGGGGAAGGGGTGAACACTGAAGCTTTCTTT. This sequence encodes CASSQVSGEGVNTEAFF.

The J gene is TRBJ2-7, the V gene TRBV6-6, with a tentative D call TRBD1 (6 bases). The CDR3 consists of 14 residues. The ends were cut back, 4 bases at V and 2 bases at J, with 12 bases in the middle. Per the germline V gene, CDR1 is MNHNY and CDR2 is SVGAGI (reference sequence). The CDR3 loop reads CASSFRTATYEQYF. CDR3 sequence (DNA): TGTGCCAGCAGTTTCCGGACAGCTACCTACGAGCAGTACTTC.

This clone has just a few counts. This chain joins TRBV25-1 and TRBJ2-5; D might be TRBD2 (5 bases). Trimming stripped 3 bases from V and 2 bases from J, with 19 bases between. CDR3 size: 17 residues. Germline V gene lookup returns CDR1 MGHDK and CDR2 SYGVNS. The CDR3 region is CASSDMGSWDLQETQYF. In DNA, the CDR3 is TGTGCCAGCAGTGACATGGGGAGCTGGGATTTACAAGAGACCCAGTACTTC. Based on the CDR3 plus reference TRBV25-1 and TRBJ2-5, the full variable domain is EADIYQTPRYLVIGTGKKITLECSQTMGHDKMYWYQQDPGMELHLIHYSYGVNSTEKGDLSSESTVSRIRTEHFPLTLESARPSHTSQYLCASSDMGSWDLQETQYFGPGTRLLVL.

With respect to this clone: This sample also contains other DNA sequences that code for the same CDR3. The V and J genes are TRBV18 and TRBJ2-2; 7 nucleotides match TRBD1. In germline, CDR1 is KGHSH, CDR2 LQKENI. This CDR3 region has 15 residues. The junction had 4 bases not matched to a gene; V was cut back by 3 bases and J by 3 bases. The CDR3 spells CASSPRQGDTGELFF. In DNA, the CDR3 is TGTGCCAGCTCACCGCGCCAGGGGGACACCGGGGAGCTGTTTTTT.

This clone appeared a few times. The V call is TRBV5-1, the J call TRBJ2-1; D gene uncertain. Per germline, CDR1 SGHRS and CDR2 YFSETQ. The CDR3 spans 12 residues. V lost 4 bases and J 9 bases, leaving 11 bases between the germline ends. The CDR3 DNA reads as TGCGCCAGCAGCCCCGAGTACGGTGAGCAGTTCTTC. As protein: CASSPEYGEQFF.

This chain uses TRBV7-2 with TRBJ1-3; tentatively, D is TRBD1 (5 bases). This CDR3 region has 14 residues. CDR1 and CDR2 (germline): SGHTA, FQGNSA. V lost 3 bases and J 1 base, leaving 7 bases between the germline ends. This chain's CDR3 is CASSLDTSGNTIYF. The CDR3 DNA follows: TGTGCCAGCAGCTTGGACACGTCTGGAAACACCATATATTTT.

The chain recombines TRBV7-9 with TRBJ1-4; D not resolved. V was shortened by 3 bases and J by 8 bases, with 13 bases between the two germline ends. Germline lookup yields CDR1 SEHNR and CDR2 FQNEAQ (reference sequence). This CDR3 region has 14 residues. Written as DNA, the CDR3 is TGTGCCAGCAGCTTCCGGGCCGCGGGAGAAAAACTGTTTTTT. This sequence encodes CASSFRAAGEKLFF.

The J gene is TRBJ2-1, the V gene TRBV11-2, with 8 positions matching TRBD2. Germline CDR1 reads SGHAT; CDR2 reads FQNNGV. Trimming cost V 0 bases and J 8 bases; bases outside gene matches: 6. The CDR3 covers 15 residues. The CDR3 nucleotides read TGTGCCAGCAGCTTAGACGGGACTAGAAAGGATGAGCAGTTCTTC. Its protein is CASSLDGTRKDEQFF.

CDR3 coding DNA: TGCGCCAGCAGCTTGGGGCCGGGGGGAGAGACCCAGTACTTC. Translating it yields CASSLGPGGETQYF. The V gene is TRBV5-1, the J gene TRBJ2-5; TRBD2 agrees at 7 bases. The V gene's germline CDR1 is SGHRS and CDR2 YFSETQ. CDR3 length equals 14 residues. Trimming took 0 bases from V and 4 from J; bases not matched to a gene: 3.

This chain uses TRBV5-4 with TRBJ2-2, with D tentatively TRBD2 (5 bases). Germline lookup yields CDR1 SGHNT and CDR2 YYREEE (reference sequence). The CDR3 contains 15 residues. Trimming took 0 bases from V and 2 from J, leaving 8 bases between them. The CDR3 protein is CASSLVGRNTGELFF. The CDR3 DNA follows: TGTGCCAGCAGCTTGGTAGGGAGAAACACCGGGGAGCTGTTTTTT.

CDR3 region: CASSLSGIPNQPQHF. The CDR3 coding sequence is TGCGCCAGCAGCTTGTCGGGAATCCCAAATCAGCCCCAGCATTTT. V is TRBV5-1 and J is TRBJ1-5, with D uncertain. V lost 1 base and J lost 4, with 12 bases in between. This CDR3 is built from 15 residues. CDR1 and CDR2 (germline): SGHRS, YFSETQ.

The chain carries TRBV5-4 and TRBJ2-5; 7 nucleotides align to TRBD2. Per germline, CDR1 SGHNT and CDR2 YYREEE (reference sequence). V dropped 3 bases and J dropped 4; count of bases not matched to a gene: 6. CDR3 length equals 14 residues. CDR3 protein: CASSSRGEGETQYF. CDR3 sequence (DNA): TGTGCCAGCAGCTCCCGAGGGGAGGGAGAGACCCAGTACTTC.

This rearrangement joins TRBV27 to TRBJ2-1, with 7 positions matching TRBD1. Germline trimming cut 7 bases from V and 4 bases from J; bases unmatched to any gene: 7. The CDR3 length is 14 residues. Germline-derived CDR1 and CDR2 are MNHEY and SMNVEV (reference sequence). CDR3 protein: CASNKIQGYNEQFF. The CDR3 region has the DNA TGTGCCAGCAATAAAATACAGGGGTACAATGAGCAGTTCTTC.

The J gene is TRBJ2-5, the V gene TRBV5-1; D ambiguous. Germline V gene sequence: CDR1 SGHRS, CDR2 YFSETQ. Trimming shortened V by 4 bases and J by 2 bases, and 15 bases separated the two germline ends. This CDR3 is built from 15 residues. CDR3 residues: CASSRAPGTQETQYF. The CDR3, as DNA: TGCGCCAGCAGCCGAGCCCCAGGAACTCAAGAGACCCAGTACTTC. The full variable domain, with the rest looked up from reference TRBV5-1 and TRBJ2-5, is KAGVTQTPRYLIKTRGQQVTLSCSPISGHRSVSWYQQTPGQGLQFLFEYFSETQRNKGNFPGRFSGRQFSNSRSEMNVSTLELGDSALYLCASSRAPGTQETQYFGPGTRLLVL.

The CDR3 DNA reads as TGTGCCAGCAGCCGGGGGGCGGGCATAGAGCCCCAGCATTTT. This encodes CASSRGAGIEPQHF. The gene calls are TRBV6-5 and TRBJ1-5; the D gene is possibly TRBD1 (6 bases). CDR1 and CDR2 (germline): MNHEY, SVGAGI. This CDR3 has 14 amino acids. The ends were cut back, 6 bases at V and 8 bases at J, with 17 bases in the middle.

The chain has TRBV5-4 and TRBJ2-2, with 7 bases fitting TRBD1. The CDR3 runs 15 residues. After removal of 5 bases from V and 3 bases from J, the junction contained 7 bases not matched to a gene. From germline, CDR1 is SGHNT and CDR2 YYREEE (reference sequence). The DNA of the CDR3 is TGTGCCAGCAGTCCGACAGGGAGCGACACCGGGGAGCTGTTTTTT. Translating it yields CASSPTGSDTGELFF.

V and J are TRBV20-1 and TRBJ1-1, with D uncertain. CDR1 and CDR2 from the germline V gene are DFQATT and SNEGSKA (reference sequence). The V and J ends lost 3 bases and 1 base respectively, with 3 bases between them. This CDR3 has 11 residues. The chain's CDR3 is CSASRNTEAFF. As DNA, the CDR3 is TGCAGTGCTAGCAGGAACACTGAAGCTTTCTTT.

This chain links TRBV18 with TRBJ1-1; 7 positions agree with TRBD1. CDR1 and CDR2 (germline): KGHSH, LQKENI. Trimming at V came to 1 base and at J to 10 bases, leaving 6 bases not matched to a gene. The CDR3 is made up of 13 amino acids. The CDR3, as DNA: TGTGCCAGCTCACCACAGCCTCCAGGGGGAGCTTTCTTT. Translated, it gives CASSPQPPGGAFF. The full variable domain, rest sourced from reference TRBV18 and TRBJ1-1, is NAGVMQNPRHLVRRRGQEARLRCSPMKGHSHVYWYRQLPEEGLKFMVYLQKENIIDESGMPKERFSAEFPKEGPSILRIQQVVRGDSAAYFCASSPQPPGGAFFGQGTRLTVV.

The CDR3 DNA sequence: TGTGCCAGCAGCTGGGGACTAGCTGGGAATGAGCAGTTCTTC. Amino acids: CASSWGLAGNEQFF. This chain uses TRBV7-9 with TRBJ2-1, with TRBD2 matching 9 bases. CDR1 SEHNR and CDR2 FQNEAQ come from the germline V gene (reference sequence). The CDR3 spans 14 residues. V gave up 4 bases and J gave up 7 bases; unmatched junction bases: 5.

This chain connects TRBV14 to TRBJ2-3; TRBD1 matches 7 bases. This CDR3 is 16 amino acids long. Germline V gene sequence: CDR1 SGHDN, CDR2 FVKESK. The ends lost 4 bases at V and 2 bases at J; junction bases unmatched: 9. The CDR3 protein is CASSPKGAPFTDTQYF. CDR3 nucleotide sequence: TGTGCCAGCAGCCCAAAGGGGGCCCCGTTCACAGATACGCAGTATTTT. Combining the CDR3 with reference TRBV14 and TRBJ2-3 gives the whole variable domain EAGVTQFPSHSVIEKGQTVTLRCDPISGHDNLYWYRRVMGKEIKFLLHFVKESKQDESGMPNNRFLAERTGGTYSTLKVQPAELEDSGVYFCASSPKGAPFTDTQYFGPGTRLTVL.